This entry lists 31 T cell receptor beta chains sequenced from one sample in a study of T cells after yellow fever vaccination. Each CDR3 protein gets one entry after TCRdb re-called the 5' RACE reads with MiXCR. The sample lists 450,000 to 550,000 distinct CDR3 sequences, roughly a fifth occurring once. The specimen was PBMCs, collected 15 days after the yellow fever booster vaccination. These receptors were collected from a man in his thirties or forties who received the YFV17D yellow fever vaccine.

CDR3 DNA sequence: TGCAGCGAGCTCAGGGGCCGTGAAGCTTTCTTT. This gives the protein CSELRGREAFF. V usage is TRBV29-1 and J usage is TRBJ1-1; perhaps TRBD1 as D (6 bases). Germline lookup yields CDR1 SQVTM and CDR2 ANQGSEA. This CDR3 has 11 amino acids. V was trimmed by 7 bases and J by 7 bases, leaving 13 bases between them.

The V call is TRBV20-1, the J call TRBJ2-7; TRBD2 matches at 11 bases. V dropped 5 bases and J dropped 2; count of bases not matched to a gene: 5. The CDR3 extends over 14 amino acids. Germline lookup yields CDR1 DFQATT and CDR2 SNEGSKA (reference sequence). The CDR3 sequence: CSAATSGAPYEQYF. The CDR3 region has the DNA TGCAGTGCTGCGACTAGCGGGGCCCCCTACGAGCAGTACTTC.

This clonotype was observed a handful of times. CDR3 region: CASSSRGTIQETQYF. CDR3 coding DNA: TGTGCCAGCAGTTCCCGTGGGACTATTCAAGAGACCCAGTACTTC. The rearrangement uses TRBV6-5 and TRBJ2-5; the match to TRBD2 covers 7 bases. From germline, CDR1 is MNHEY and CDR2 SVGAGI. The CDR3 sequence is 15 residues long. V lost 4 bases, J lost 2 bases, and 7 bases stayed unmatched.

J is TRBJ1-3 and V is TRBV4-1; D is unresolved. V was shortened by 4 bases and J by 7 bases, with 20 bases between the two germline ends. Germline values: CDR1 MGHRA, CDR2 YSYEKL. The CDR3 has 16 amino acids. CDR3 nucleotides: TGCGCCAGCAGCCCAGATACGACTCACATTGGGAACACCATATATTTT. It yields the protein CASSPDTTHIGNTIYF.

The gene calls are TRBV3-1 and TRBJ1-3; 7 bases match TRBD1. The germline V gene encodes CDR1 LGHDT and CDR2 YNNKEL (reference sequence). With 4 bases clipped from V and 4 bases from J, the junction kept 10 bases outside the gene matches. The CDR3 is 16 residues long. The CDR3 loop reads CASSLKTGLAGNTIYF. The CDR3 DNA sequence: TGTGCCAGCAGCCTGAAGACAGGGCTGGCAGGAAACACCATATATTTT.

The sample holds a few counts of this clonotype. V usage is TRBV20-1 and J usage is TRBJ1-6, with TRBD1 identical over 8 bases. The junction had 4 bases not matched to a gene; V was cut back by 0 bases and J by 0 bases. The germline V gene encodes CDR1 DFQATT and CDR2 SNEGSKA (reference sequence). CDR3 length: 17 residues. The CDR3 protein is CSARDRTGSSYNSPLHF. The CDR3 bases are TGCAGTGCTAGAGATAGGACAGGGAGCTCCTATAATTCACCCCTCCACTTT.

This clonotype was seen repeatedly, ten times or more. The gene calls are TRBV15 and TRBJ1-1, with D possibly TRBD1 on 6 matching bases. V was clipped by 2 bases and J by 4 bases, with 11 bases between them. Germline CDR1 LNHNV, CDR2 YYDKDF (reference sequence). This CDR3 is 14 amino acids long. CDR3 sequence (DNA): TGTGCCACCAGCAGAAACAGGGTCGGCACTGAAGCTTTCTTT. The encoded protein is CATSRNRVGTEAFF.

This clonotype has a handful of counts. J is TRBJ2-1 and V is TRBV5-1; D remains unclear. This CDR3 is 14 amino acids long. CDR1 is SGHRS and CDR2 is YFSETQ in the germline V gene. V lost 0 bases and J 9 bases, leaving 13 bases between the germline ends. CDR3 region: CASSLVSVSGEQFF. CDR3 bases: TGCGCCAGCAGCTTGGTGAGTGTCTCAGGTGAGCAGTTCTTC.

This clonotype was counted a few times. The chain recombines TRBV3-1 with TRBJ2-1, with D perhaps TRBD2 (6 bases). V was clipped by 3 bases and J by 5 bases, with 14 bases between them. Per the germline V gene, CDR1 is LGHDT and CDR2 is YNNKEL (reference sequence). The CDR3 runs 15 residues. This CDR3 is CASSQGPGLNNEQFF. DNA of the CDR3: TGTGCCAGCAGCCAGGGCCCGGGACTTAACAATGAGCAGTTCTTC.

This clonotype was seen a few times. The rearrangement joins TRBV4-3 to TRBJ2-3; 8 positions match TRBD2. The V gene end was trimmed by 3 bases and the J gene end by 4 bases; junction bases not matched to a gene: 6. The CDR3 covers 15 residues. Germline CDR1 LGHNA, CDR2 YSLEER. The CDR3 DNA reads TGCGCCAGCAGCCACCGAGCGGGAGTGGCAGATACGCAGTATTTT. Translation: CASSHRAGVADTQYF.

Concerning this clonotype: This CDR3 fails to terminate in the conserved phenylalanine or tryptophan, so it likely reflects a read error. This chain connects TRBV6-1 to TRBJ2-1; 10 nucleotides align to TRBD1. CDR1 is MNHNS and CDR2 is SASEGT in the germline V gene. This CDR3 has 14 residues. J lost 6 bases, V lost 7 bases, and 6 bases had no gene match. The CDR3 protein is CASTVGQGSNEQFL. The DNA of the CDR3 is TGTGCCAGCACGGTGGGACAGGGGAGCAATGAGCAGTTCCTC.

This clonotype was found a few times. V and J are TRBV6-5 and TRBJ2-1; no definite D call. The V gene lost 8 bases and the J gene lost 0 bases, with 11 bases spanning the gap. Germline V gene lookup returns CDR1 MNHEY and CDR2 SVGAGI. This CDR3 spans 14 amino acids. The CDR3 protein is CASSSTGSYNEQFF. The CDR3 DNA sequence: TGTGCCAGCTCCTCAACCGGCTCCTACAATGAGCAGTTCTTC.

This clonotype has only a few counts. The gene calls are TRBV5-1 and TRBJ2-3; 12 bases align to TRBD2. Germline loops: CDR1 SGHRS, CDR2 YFSETQ. The ends lost 5 bases at V and 5 bases at J; junction bases unmatched: 9. CDR3 length: 16 residues. The chain's CDR3 is CASRRIGGLAGDTQYF. For the CDR3, the DNA is TGCGCCAGCAGAAGGATTGGGGGACTAGCGGGAGATACGCAGTATTTT. The complete variable domain, with remaining parts taken from reference TRBV5-1 and TRBJ2-3, reads KAGVTQTPRYLIKTRGQQVTLSCSPISGHRSVSWYQQTPGQGLQFLFEYFSETQRNKGNFPGRFSGRQFSNSRSEMNVSTLELGDSALYLCASRRIGGLAGDTQYFGPGTRLTVL.

The rearrangement joins TRBV5-1 to TRBJ2-2; D gene uncertain. The germline V gene encodes CDR1 SGHRS and CDR2 YFSETQ. The CDR3 is 13 amino acids. The ends were cut back, 4 bases at V and 7 bases at J, with 11 bases in the middle. The chain's CDR3 is CASSPPPIGELFF. CDR3 nucleotide sequence: TGCGCCAGCAGCCCACCTCCAATCGGGGAGCTGTTTTTT.

V is TRBV6-2 or TRBV6-3 and J is TRBJ2-5; either TRBD1 or TRBD2 may supply D (5 bases each). This CDR3 region has 14 residues. CDR1 is MNHEY and CDR2 is SVGEGT in the germline V gene. V was shortened by 4 bases and J by 2 bases, with 11 bases between the two germline ends. The DNA for the CDR3 is TGTGCCAGCAGTTCCCCGGGGCTTCAAGAGACCCAGTACTTC. Protein sequence: CASSSPGLQETQYF.

The chain links TRBV10-3 to TRBJ2-1, with 10 nucleotides matching TRBD2. The CDR3 runs 18 residues. Germline V gene data show CDR1 as ENHRY and CDR2 as SYGVKD. The V segment lost 4 bases and the J segment 2 bases; nucleotides outside the gene matches: 11. CDR3 residues: CAISGEREGRRTYNEQFF. DNA of the CDR3: TGTGCCATCAGTGGGGAGCGGGAGGGCCGTAGGACCTACAATGAGCAGTTCTTC.

In its sample, this clonotype was seen once. The V gene is TRBV18, the J gene TRBJ2-7, with D possibly being TRBD1 (5 bases). The germline V gene encodes CDR1 KGHSH and CDR2 LQKENI. This CDR3 spans 14 amino acids. V gave up 2 bases and J gave up 0 bases, with 8 bases separating them. This chain's CDR3 is CASSPGATSYEQYF. Here the CDR3 DNA reads TGTGCCAGCTCACCAGGGGCGACCTCCTACGAGCAGTACTTC.

The V call is TRBV7-2, the J call TRBJ2-3, with no clear D. The V end was cut by 6 bases, the J end by 2 bases, with 12 bases between. Germline CDR1 and CDR2: SGHTA and FQGNSA. The CDR3 length is 14 residues. This CDR3 reads CASREGRFTDTQYF. CDR3 in DNA: TGTGCCAGCAGGGAAGGACGGTTCACAGATACGCAGTATTTT.

The chain is built from TRBV14 and TRBJ2-6; D is uncertain. Trimming removed 3 bases at V and 0 bases at J, with 9 bases between. CDR3 length: 16 residues. Germline-derived CDR1 and CDR2 are SGHDN and FVKESK. The CDR3 DNA is TGTGCCAGCAGCCACTTGGGCCACTCTGGGGCCAACGTCCTGACTTTC. It specifies CASSHLGHSGANVLTF.

This clonotype has only a few counts. The chain has TRBV6-2 or TRBV6-3 and TRBJ2-2; D call uncertain. V was clipped by 5 bases and J by 8 bases, with 6 bases between them. The CDR3 loop spans 11 amino acids. The germline V gene has CDR1 MNHEY and CDR2 SVGEGT. The CDR3 DNA follows: TGTGCCAGCAGTCGCCTGGGGGAGCTGTTTTTT. Protein: CASSRLGELFF.

The rearrangement uses TRBV6-5 and TRBJ2-7, with D unclear. CDR1 MNHEY and CDR2 SVGAGI come from the germline V gene. Trimming left V 2 bases short and J 6 bases short, with 11 bases between. The CDR3 is made up of 13 amino acids. CDR3 loop: CASSYNEVGEQYF. CDR3 DNA sequence: TGTGCCAGCAGTTACAATGAGGTGGGCGAGCAGTACTTC.

V gene TRBV29-1 combines with J gene TRBJ1-1, with TRBD1 as a possible D gene (6 bases). Germline V gene sequence: CDR1 SQVTM, CDR2 ANQGSEA. The CDR3 is 13 amino acids. Trimming removed 4 bases at V and 6 bases at J, with 15 bases between. CDR3 DNA: TGCAGCGTTGGTATAGGGGGGGGGGCTGAAGCTTTCTTT. Protein product: CSVGIGGGAEAFF.

Only a few counts were recorded for this clonotype. The chain joins TRBV7-6 to TRBJ2-5; 7 bases map to TRBD1. Per germline, CDR1 SGHVS and CDR2 FNYEAQ. V was pared by 4 bases and J by 7 bases, with 6 bases of the junction left unmatched. The length of the CDR3 is 13 residues. As DNA, the CDR3 is TGTGCCAGCAGCTCCACAGGGGTGGTGACCCAGTACTTC. Its protein product is CASSSTGVVTQYF.

The CDR3 sequence: CARSLAGVLNEQFF. In DNA form, the CDR3 reads TGTGCCCGTAGTCTAGCGGGAGTTTTGAATGAGCAGTTCTTC. V gene TRBV2 combines with J gene TRBJ2-1, with 10 bases that match TRBD2. J lost 7 bases, V lost 11 bases, and 11 bases had no gene match. Germline V CDR1 and CDR2: SNHLY, FYNNEI. The CDR3 sequence is 14 residues long.

This clonotype appeared a few times. The chain combines TRBV27 with TRBJ2-2; D possibly uses TRBD1 or TRBD2 (5 bases each). V dropped 7 bases and J dropped 6 bases, with 24 bases sitting between them. CDR1 is MNHEY and CDR2 is SMNVEV in the germline V gene (reference sequence). CDR3 size: 17 residues. The CDR3 protein is CASTRSPGRLGAGELFF. As DNA, the CDR3 is TGTGCCAGCACCCGAAGTCCGGGACGACTTGGGGCCGGGGAGCTGTTTTTT.

The chain couples TRBV5-1 to TRBJ1-6; no clear D. Trimming pared 0 bases from V and 9 bases from J, leaving 7 bases between. The CDR3 length is 13 residues. Germline V gives CDR1 SGHRS, CDR2 YFSETQ. Written as DNA, the CDR3 is TGCGCCAGCAGCTTGGATCTGTCTTCACCCCTCCACTTT. Translating it yields CASSLDLSSPLHF. The whole variable domain, filled in from reference TRBV5-1 and TRBJ1-6, reads KAGVTQTPRYLIKTRGQQVTLSCSPISGHRSVSWYQQTPGQGLQFLFEYFSETQRNKGNFPGRFSGRQFSNSRSEMNVSTLELGDSALYLCASSLDLSSPLHFGNGTRLTVT.

J is TRBJ2-7 and V is TRBV7-3; D might be TRBD2 (6 bases). CDR3 length: 14 residues. Germline V CDR1 and CDR2: SGHTA, FQGTGA. V was pared by 5 bases and J by 7 bases, with 18 bases between. As DNA, the CDR3 is TGTGCCAGCAGCGCCGGCGGGACCCAGGAAGAGCAGTACTTC. It yields the protein CASSAGGTQEEQYF. Full variable domain (missing parts from reference TRBV7-3 and TRBJ2-7): GAGVSQTPSNKVTEKGKYVELRCDPISGHTALYWYRQSLGQGPEFLIYFQGTGAADDSGLPNDRFFAVRPEGSVSTLKIQRTERGDSAVYLCASSAGGTQEEQYFGPGTRLTVT.

CDR3 residues: CSIFRAGANVLTF. CDR3 sequence (DNA): TGCAGCATCTTCAGAGCGGGGGCCAACGTCCTGACTTTC. This chain uses TRBV20-1 with TRBJ2-6; D is uncertain. This CDR3 spans 13 amino acids. Germline CDR1 is DFQATT and CDR2 is SNEGSKA (reference sequence).

This chain uses TRBV6-4 with TRBJ2-3; no firm D call. The CDR3 extends over 13 amino acids. The germline gives CDR1 MRHNA, CDR2 SNTAGT. V lost 5 bases and J 4 bases, leaving 10 bases between the germline ends. The CDR3: CASSRLWADTQYF. Written as DNA, the CDR3 is TGTGCCAGCAGTCGACTCTGGGCAGATACGCAGTATTTT.

This clonotype turned up a few times. The chain couples TRBV5-1 to TRBJ2-2, with 10 nucleotides matching TRBD2. V trimming: 5 bases; J trimming: 6 bases; junction bases outside the gene matches: 7. Germline CDR1 SGHRS, CDR2 YFSETQ. This CDR3 spans 15 amino acids. The CDR3 DNA reads TGCGCCAGCAGTAATCTAGCGGGAGTAGCCGGGGAGCTGTTTTTT. It yields the protein CASSNLAGVAGELFF.

This clonotype was detected ten times or more. V is TRBV10-3 and J is TRBJ1-1; D gene ambiguous. V gave up 4 bases and J gave up 2 bases, with 11 bases separating them. The CDR3 totals 14 residues. The germline gives CDR1 ENHRY, CDR2 SYGVKD. The CDR3 DNA reads as TGTGCCATCAGTGCCTTTGGCGGTAACACTGAAGCTTTCTTT. It translates to CAISAFGGNTEAFF.